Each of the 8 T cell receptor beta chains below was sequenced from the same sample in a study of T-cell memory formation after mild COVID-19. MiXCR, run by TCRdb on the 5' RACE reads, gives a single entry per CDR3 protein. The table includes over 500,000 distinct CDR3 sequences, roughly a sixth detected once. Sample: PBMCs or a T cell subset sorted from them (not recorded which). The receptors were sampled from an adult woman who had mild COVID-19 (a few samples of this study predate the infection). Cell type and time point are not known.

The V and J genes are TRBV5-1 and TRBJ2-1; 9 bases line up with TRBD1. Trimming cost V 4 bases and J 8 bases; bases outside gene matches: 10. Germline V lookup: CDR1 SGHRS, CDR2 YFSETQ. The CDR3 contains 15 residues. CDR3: CASSVGQGIGDEQFF. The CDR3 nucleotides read TGCGCCAGCAGCGTCGGACAGGGGATTGGCGATGAGCAGTTCTTC.

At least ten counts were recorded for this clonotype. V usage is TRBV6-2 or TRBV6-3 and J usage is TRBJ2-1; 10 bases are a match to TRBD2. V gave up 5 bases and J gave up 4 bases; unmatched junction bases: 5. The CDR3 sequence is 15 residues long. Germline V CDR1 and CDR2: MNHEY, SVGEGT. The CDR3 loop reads CASSDSGGGYNEQFF. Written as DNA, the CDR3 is TGTGCCAGCAGTGACAGCGGGGGGGGTTACAATGAGCAGTTCTTC.

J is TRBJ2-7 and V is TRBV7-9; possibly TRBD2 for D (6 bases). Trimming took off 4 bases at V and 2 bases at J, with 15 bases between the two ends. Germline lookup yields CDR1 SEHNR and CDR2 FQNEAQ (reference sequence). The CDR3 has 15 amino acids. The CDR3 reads CASSSVVADAYEQYF. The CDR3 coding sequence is TGTGCCAGCAGCTCGGTGGTAGCGGACGCCTACGAGCAGTACTTC.

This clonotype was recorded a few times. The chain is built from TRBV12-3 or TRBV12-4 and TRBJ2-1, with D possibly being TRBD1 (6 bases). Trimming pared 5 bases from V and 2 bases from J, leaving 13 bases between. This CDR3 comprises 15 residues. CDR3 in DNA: TGTGCCAGCAGTCGGGACATTGGCACCTACAATGAGCAGTTCTTC. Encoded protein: CASSRDIGTYNEQFF.

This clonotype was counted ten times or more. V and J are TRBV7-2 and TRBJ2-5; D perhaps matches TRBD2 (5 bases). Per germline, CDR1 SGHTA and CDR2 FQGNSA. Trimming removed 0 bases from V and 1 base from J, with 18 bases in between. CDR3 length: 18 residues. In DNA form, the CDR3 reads TGTGCCAGCAGCTTAGCTGTCCAGAGACTAAGAACCCAAGAGACCCAGTACTTC. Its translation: CASSLAVQRLRTQETQYF.

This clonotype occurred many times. CDR3 sequence (DNA): TGTGCCAGCAGACAGTGGGGTTCCATACCAAGTTCCTCCTACAATGAGCAGTTCTTC. Amino acid sequence: CASRQWGSIPSSSYNEQFF. The chain carries TRBV7-9 and TRBJ2-1, with unresolved D. The CDR3 loop spans 19 amino acids. Germline V CDR1 and CDR2: SEHNR, FQNEAQ (reference sequence). The ends were cut back, 6 bases at V and 0 bases at J, with 24 bases in the middle.

DNA of the CDR3: TGTGCCAGCAGCTTAAGTCCGACAGGGCCGAACACTGAAGCTTTCTTT. Translation: CASSLSPTGPNTEAFF. This chain joins TRBV7-3 and TRBJ1-1, with 7 positions matching TRBD1. This CDR3 has 16 residues. J lost 1 base, V lost 1 base, and 6 bases had no gene match. Germline V CDR1 and CDR2: SGHTA, FQGTGA.

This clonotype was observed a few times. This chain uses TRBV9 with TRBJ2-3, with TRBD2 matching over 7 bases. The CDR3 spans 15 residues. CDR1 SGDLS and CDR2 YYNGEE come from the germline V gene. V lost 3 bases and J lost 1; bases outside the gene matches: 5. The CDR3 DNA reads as TGTGCCAGCAGCGCCCTGGGGGGGGGCACAGATACGCAGTATTTT. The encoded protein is CASSALGGGTDTQYF.